One and the same sample provided the 16 T cell receptor beta chains below, sequenced in a study of siplizumab effects on memory and regulatory T cells. Here immunoSEQ multiplex PCR was the method, and the copy in TCRdb shows in-frame clones only, minus some. The sample has 55,000 to 70,000 clones; over 90% are singletons. What was sequenced was CD8+ T cells sorted from blood. Every receptor here comes from a human donor in good health.

This chain joins TRBV4-1 and TRBJ2-7; no firm D call. The CDR3 consists of 17 residues. The V end lost 0 bases, the J end lost 1 base, and 16 bases lay between the germline ends. Germline CDR1 is MGHRA and CDR2 is YSYEKL. In DNA, the CDR3 is TGCGCCAGCAGCCAAGATTCTCCCCTGCGTACTTCCTACGAGCAGTACTTC. It translates to CASSQDSPLRTSYEQYF.

The V gene is TRBV29-1, the J gene TRBJ2-2; D might be TRBD2 (7 bases). This CDR3 spans 14 amino acids. Germline CDR1 and CDR2: SQVTM and ANQGSEA. V lost 7 bases, J lost 1 base, and 13 bases lay in between. The CDR3 spells CSAGGGENTGELFF. The CDR3 nucleotides are TGCAGCGCGGGGGGCGGGGAGAACACCGGGGAGCTGTTTTTT.

The chain links TRBV2 to TRBJ2-7; the D is unclear. Germline V gene sequence: CDR1 SNHLY, CDR2 FYNNEI. The CDR3 spans 13 residues. Trimming took off 5 bases at V and 3 bases at J, with 11 bases between the two ends. DNA for the CDR3: TGTGCCAGCAGTTCCCCGGGCAGCTACGAGCAGTACTTC. Amino acid sequence: CASSSPGSYEQYF.

The rearrangement uses TRBV25-1 and TRBJ2-3; 7 bases are a match to TRBD1. Trimming took 4 bases from V and 0 from J; bases not matched to a gene: 4. The CDR3 is 15 amino acids. CDR1 is MGHDK, CDR2 SYGVNS, per germline. As DNA, the CDR3 is TGTGCCAGCAGTGCCCGACAGGGTAGCACAGATACGCAGTATTTT. Its protein is CASSARQGSTDTQYF. Drawing the rest from reference TRBV25-1 and TRBJ2-3, the complete variable domain is EADIYQTPRYLVIGTGKKITLECSQTMGHDKMYWYQQDPGMELHLIHYSYGVNSTEKGDLSSESTVSRIRTEHFPLTLESARPSHTSQYLCASSARQGSTDTQYFGPGTRLTVL.

This clone was observed once. The V gene is TRBV7-8, the J gene TRBJ2-2; perhaps TRBD2 as D (6 bases). The germline V gene has CDR1 SGHVS and CDR2 FQNEAQ. V was trimmed by 6 bases and J by 0 bases, leaving 14 bases between them. This CDR3 is 16 amino acids long. The CDR3 loop is CASSPLANANTGELFF. Written as DNA, the CDR3 is TGTGCCAGCAGTCCTCTAGCGAACGCGAACACCGGGGAGCTGTTTTTT.

This rearrangement joins TRBV6-5 to TRBJ1-1; D remains unclear. Trimming took 2 bases from V and 1 from J, leaving 5 bases between them. Per germline, CDR1 MNHEY and CDR2 SVGAGI. The CDR3 has 13 residues. CDR3 in DNA: TGTGCCAGCAGTTACCGACAGAACACTGAAGCTTTCTTT. Protein product: CASSYRQNTEAFF.

The CDR3 nucleotides read TGCGCCAGCAGTGCAACAGGGGGCTCCTACAATGAGCAGTTCTTC. This sequence encodes CASSATGGSYNEQFF. This chain joins TRBV10-2 and TRBJ2-1; 8 bases match TRBD1. Germline CDR1 and CDR2: WSHSY and SAAADI. The V and J ends lost 4 bases and 0 bases, in that order; junction bases with no gene match: 2. CDR3 size: 15 residues.

The chain employs TRBV6-1 and TRBJ1-2; the match to TRBD1 covers 12 bases. This CDR3 is built from 15 residues. V was pared by 4 bases and J by 5 bases, with 5 bases of the junction left unmatched. Germline CDR1 and CDR2: MNHNS and SASEGT. The CDR3: CASSALGQGAYGYTF. CDR3 DNA: TGTGCCAGCAGTGCCTTGGGACAGGGGGCTTATGGCTACACCTTC.

Only a few counts were recorded for this clone. J is TRBJ1-2 and V is TRBV19, with D maybe TRBD1 (5 bases). The CDR3 has 12 residues. The V gene's germline CDR1 is LNHDA and CDR2 SQIVND (reference sequence). The V end was cut by 4 bases, the J end by 6 bases, with 9 bases between. CDR3 loop: CASSTGSHGYTF. For the CDR3, the DNA is TGTGCCAGTAGTACAGGGTCTCATGGCTACACCTTC.

The chain employs TRBV27 and TRBJ2-1; no clear D gene. The CDR3 runs 13 residues. Germline values: CDR1 MNHEY, CDR2 SMNVEV (reference sequence). V lost 5 bases to trimming and J lost 0 bases, with 5 bases between them. The CDR3 here is CASSQSSYNEQFF. The CDR3 nucleotides are TGTGCCAGCAGTCAAAGCTCCTACAATGAGCAGTTCTTC.

The chain uses TRBV13 and TRBJ1-2; 12 nucleotides align to TRBD1. V trimming: 3 bases; J trimming: 4 bases; junction bases outside the gene matches: 12. From germline, CDR1 is PRHDT and CDR2 FYEKMQ (reference sequence). The CDR3 loop spans 18 amino acids. This chain's CDR3 is CASSFSSGTGGVGYGYTF. For the CDR3, the DNA is TGTGCCAGCAGCTTCTCTAGTGGGACAGGGGGCGTGGGCTATGGCTACACCTTC.

The chain links TRBV7-9 to TRBJ1-1, with a weak D call TRBD1 (5 bases). Trimming took off 3 bases at V and 10 bases at J, with 12 bases between the two ends. The V gene's germline CDR1 is SEHNR and CDR2 FQNEAQ (reference sequence). This CDR3 is built from 12 residues. DNA of the CDR3: TGTGCCAGCAGCTTTGAGGGGATAGGAGCTTTCTTT. It specifies CASSFEGIGAFF.

The chain has TRBV4-1 and TRBJ1-1; D is ambiguous. The CDR3 covers 15 residues. V gave up 2 bases and J gave up 0 bases, with 10 bases separating them. The V gene's germline CDR1 is MGHRA and CDR2 YSYEKL. Written as DNA, the CDR3 is TGCGCCAGCAGCCAAAGTTCAGATCTGAACACTGAAGCTTTCTTT. Protein sequence: CASSQSSDLNTEAFF.

Comments on this clone: One junction end disagrees with the germline gene, perhaps due to a read error. The chain combines TRBV7-7 with TRBJ2-1; D not resolved. From germline, CDR1 is SSHAT and CDR2 FNYEAQ (reference sequence). CDR3 size: 13 residues. CDR3 DNA sequence: TGTGCTAGCAGCTTAGCATATTACAATGAGCAGTTCTTC. The encoded protein is CASSLAYYNEQFF.

This clone is a singleton in its sample. The chain is built from TRBV6-5 and TRBJ2-3, with D unclear. CDR1 MNHEY and CDR2 SVGAGI come from the germline V gene. With 4 bases removed from V and 2 bases from J, the gap between germline ends came to 7 bases. CDR3 length: 13 residues. Here the CDR3 DNA reads TGTGCCAGCAGTTTAAAGTTCACAGATACGCAGTATTTT. It encodes CASSLKFTDTQYF.

The V and J genes are TRBV19 and TRBJ1-5, with D unclear. Germline loops: CDR1 LNHDA, CDR2 SQIVND (reference sequence). The CDR3 is 14 amino acids. Trimming pared 3 bases from V and 9 bases from J, leaving 15 bases between. The CDR3 sequence is CASSILTSPGPQHF. The CDR3 bases are TGTGCCAGTAGTATTTTAACAAGCCCTGGGCCCCAGCATTTT.